The T cell receptor (beta chain) under discussion was sequenced for a study of Tregs in tolerant kidney transplant recipients. Findings and limits, study-wide: Expanding Tregs on activated donor B cells appeared to best identify donor-specific TCRbeta clones.

Note on this clone: Its target is unknown.

This CDR3 comprises 13 residues. Deletions cut 1 base from V and 9 bases from J, with 10 bases between. Germline lookup yields CDR1 SGHNT and CDR2 YENEEA. An overnight rest at 37°C with about 220 IU/ml IL-2 preceded regulatory T cell sorting from thawed PBMCs. The protocol was immunoSEQ multiplex PCR, while the TCRdb copy is restricted to in-frame clones and leaves out a portion. Seen here are fewer than 20,000 clones, 82% observed once, and the top ten hold almost 2.5%. This sequence was found in a human donor in good health. The specimen sequenced was Tregs from blood. The chain combines TRBV11-3 with TRBJ2-1; TRBD1 is a possible D gene (5 bases). Written as DNA, the CDR3 is TGTGCCAGCAGCTTAGGTGGGGCTGGTGAGCAGTTCTTC. It yields the protein CASSLGGAGEQFF.